This record looks at one TCR beta chain sequence and its context. Its antigen is unidentified. Genomic DNA of every subset was divided equally among multiple immunoSEQ plates. Only in-frame clones appear in the TCRdb table, and some are missing; sequencing was by immunoSEQ multiplex PCR. The repertoire holds more than 2 million clones, with 90% to 95% as singletons. The sample originates from a study of shared clonotypes between healthy human individuals. Broader study findings: Compared with clonotypes that all four donors shared, non-shared clonotypes had lower generation probabilities. At large depth, rarefaction still showed sorted-subset sequencing to be incomplete.

Trimming removed 5 bases from V and 1 base from J; junction bases left unmatched: 8. The CDR3 loop spans 16 amino acids. Germline V gene data show CDR1 as SNHLY and CDR2 as FYNNEI. The specimen sequenced was naive CD4+ T cells sorted from blood. Subset noted: CD45RA+ positively selected. This chain uses TRBV2 with TRBJ2-3; TRBD2 matches at 8 bases. The TCR originated in a man aged 18 to 35 in good health. The CDR3 spells CASSRERAGGTDTQYF. The CDR3 coding sequence is TGTGCCAGCAGTCGGGAGAGAGCGGGGGGCACAGATACGCAGTATTTT.